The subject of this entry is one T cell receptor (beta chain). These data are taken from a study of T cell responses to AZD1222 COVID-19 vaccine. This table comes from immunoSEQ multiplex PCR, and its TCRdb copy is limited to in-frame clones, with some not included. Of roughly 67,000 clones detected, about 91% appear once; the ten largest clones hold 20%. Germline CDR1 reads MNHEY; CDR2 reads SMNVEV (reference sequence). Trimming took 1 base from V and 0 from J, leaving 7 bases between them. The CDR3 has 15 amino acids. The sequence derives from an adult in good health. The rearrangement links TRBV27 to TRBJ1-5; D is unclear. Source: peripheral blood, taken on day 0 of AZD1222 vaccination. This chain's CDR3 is CASSLLANSNQPQHF. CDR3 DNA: TGTGCCAGCAGTTTATTGGCAAATAGCAATCAGCCCCAGCATTTT.